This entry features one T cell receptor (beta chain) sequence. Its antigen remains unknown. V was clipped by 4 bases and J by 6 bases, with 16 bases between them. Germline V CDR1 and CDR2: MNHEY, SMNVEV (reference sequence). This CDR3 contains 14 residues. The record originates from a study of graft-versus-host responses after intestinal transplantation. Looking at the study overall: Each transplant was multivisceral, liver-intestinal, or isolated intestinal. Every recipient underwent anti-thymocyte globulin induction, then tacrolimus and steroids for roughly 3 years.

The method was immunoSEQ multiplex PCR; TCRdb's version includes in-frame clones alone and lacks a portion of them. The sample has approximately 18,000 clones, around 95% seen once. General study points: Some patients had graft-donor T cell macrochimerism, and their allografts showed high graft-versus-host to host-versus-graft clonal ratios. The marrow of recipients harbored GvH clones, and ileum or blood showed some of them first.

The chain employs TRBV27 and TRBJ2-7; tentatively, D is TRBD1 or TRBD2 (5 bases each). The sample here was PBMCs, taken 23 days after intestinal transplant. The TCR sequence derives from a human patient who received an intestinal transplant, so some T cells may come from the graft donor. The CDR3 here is CASSSPWGLGEQYF. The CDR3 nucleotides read TGTGCCAGCAGTTCTCCCTGGGGGTTAGGCGAGCAGTACTTC.